These T cell receptor beta chains were read from a single sample in a study of cytomegalovirus exposure and HLA in healthy donors. This table comes from immunoSEQ multiplex PCR, and its TCRdb copy is limited to in-frame clones, with some not included. The sample has about 140,000 clones; roughly three quarters are singletons. The sequenced sample was PBMCs. These receptors all stem from a male donor in good health and CMV-seronegative. The CDR3 runs from the conserved cysteine through the conserved F or W. A D gene is named only where the DNA matches it firmly. Not every row has a clone size; where given, it reads once, few, many or a size class.

j_gene: TRBJ2-6
abundance: .
len: 14
d_gene: TRBD1
v_gene: TRBV28
CDR3nt: TGTGCCAGCAGAACAGGGGCCGGGGCCAACGTCCTGACTTTC
CDR3aa: CASRTGAGANVLTF

j_gene: TRBJ2-2
abundance: .
len: 11
d_gene: TRBD2
v_gene: TRBV7-6
CDR3nt: TGTGCCAGTGGGGGGGCCGGGGAGCTGTTTTTT
CDR3aa: CASGGAGELFF

j_gene: TRBJ1-2
abundance: .
len: 11
d_gene: .
v_gene: TRBV29-1
CDR3nt: TGCAGCGCTACGGGAGTCTATGGCTACACCTTC
CDR3aa: CSATGVYGYTF

j_gene: TRBJ2-1
abundance: once
len: 13
d_gene: .
v_gene: TRBV5-1
CDR3nt: TGCGCCAGCAGCTTGACTGATTACAATGAGCAGTTCTTC
CDR3aa: CASSLTDYNEQFF

j_gene: TRBJ2-3
abundance: .
len: 17
d_gene: TRBD2
v_gene: TRBV4-3
CDR3nt: TGCGCCAGCAGCCAAAACATAGCGGGAGTTGGGACAGATACGCAGTATTTT
CDR3aa: CASSQNIAGVGTDTQYF

j_gene: TRBJ2-7
abundance: .
len: 14
d_gene: TRBD1
v_gene: TRBV5-6
CDR3nt: TGTGCCAGCAGCTACGGGACAGGGGACTACGAGCAGTACTTC
CDR3aa: CASSYGTGDYEQYF

j_gene: TRBJ2-7
abundance: .
len: 17
d_gene: TRBD2
v_gene: TRBV19
CDR3nt: TGTGCCAGTAGTGGCCGGTCGATAGCGGGTCCCTCCTACGAGCAGTACTTC
CDR3aa: CASSGRSIAGPSYEQYF

j_gene: TRBJ1-5
abundance: .
len: 14
d_gene: .
v_gene: TRBV5-1
CDR3nt: TGCGCCAGCAGCCCACAGGGAGGGGGTCAGCCCCAGCATTTT
CDR3aa: CASSPQGGGQPQHF

j_gene: TRBJ1-2
abundance: few
len: 13
d_gene: TRBD1
v_gene: TRBV27
CDR3nt: TGTGCCAGCAGTCCTCGGACAGGGTGGGGCTACACCTTC
CDR3aa: CASSPRTGWGYTF

j_gene: TRBJ2-1
abundance: .
len: 14
d_gene: .
v_gene: TRBV5-8
CDR3nt: TGTGCCAGCAGCTTAGCAGGGACTTGGAATGAGCAGTTCTTC
CDR3aa: CASSLAGTWNEQFF

j_gene: TRBJ2-5
abundance: once
len: 16
d_gene: TRBD2
v_gene: TRBV14
CDR3nt: TGTGCCAGCAGCCCCGGGACTAGCGGCCGTACATGGCCCCAGTACTTC
CDR3aa: CASSPGTSGRTWPQYF

j_gene: TRBJ1-3
abundance: .
len: 17
d_gene: TRBD1
v_gene: TRBV9
CDR3nt: TGTGCCAGCAGCGTATGGACAGGGGCCAGCTCTGGAAACACCATATATTTT
CDR3aa: CASSVWTGASSGNTIYF

j_gene: TRBJ2-3
abundance: .
len: 15
d_gene: TRBD2
v_gene: TRBV7-9
CDR3nt: TGTGCCAGCAGCTCTAGCGGGGGGGTCGGAGATACGCAGTATTTT
CDR3aa: CASSSSGGVGDTQYF

j_gene: TRBJ1-3
abundance: .
len: 15
d_gene: .
v_gene: TRBV5-5
CDR3nt: TGTGCCAGCAGCTTCGAGCCAGGGGCCGGAAACACCATATATTTT
CDR3aa: CASSFEPGAGNTIYF

j_gene: TRBJ2-2
abundance: .
len: 14
d_gene: .
v_gene: TRBV5-6
CDR3nt: TGTGCCAGCAGCTCCATAACGGTGGCCGGGGAGCTGTTTTTT
CDR3aa: CASSSITVAGELFF

j_gene: TRBJ2-5
abundance: .
len: 15
d_gene: TRBD1
v_gene: TRBV19
CDR3nt: TGTGCCAGTAGTATAGGAGGGGACAGACAAGAGACCCAGTACTTC
CDR3aa: CASSIGGDRQETQYF

j_gene: TRBJ2-3
abundance: .
len: 15
d_gene: .
v_gene: TRBV9
CDR3nt: TGTGCCAGCAGCCTACCGGAGGGGCGTATAGATACGCAGTATTTT
CDR3aa: CASSLPEGRIDTQYF

j_gene: TRBJ2-1
abundance: .
len: 21
d_gene: TRBD2
v_gene: TRBV4-1
CDR3nt: TGCGCCAGCAGCCAAAACATTGCAATCCTAGCGGGGACGAGCTCCTACAATGAGCAGTTCTTC
CDR3aa: CASSQNIAILAGTSSYNEQFF

j_gene: TRBJ1-4
abundance: .
len: 15
d_gene: .
v_gene: TRBV18
CDR3nt: TGTGCCAGCTCACCAGTGGCAGGAAGAGTTGAAAAACTGTTTTTT
CDR3aa: CASSPVAGRVEKLFF

j_gene: TRBJ1-1
abundance: .
len: 14
d_gene: .
v_gene: TRBV27
CDR3nt: TGTGCCAGCAGGGAAGGACACCCGGGCACTGAAGCTTTCTTT
CDR3aa: CASREGHPGTEAFF

j_gene: TRBJ2-6
abundance: .
len: 18
d_gene: .
v_gene: TRBV21-1
CDR3nt: TGTGCCAGCAGCAATTCGGAGACAGAGACCTCTGGGGCCAACGTCCTGACTTTC
CDR3aa: CASSNSETETSGANVLTF

j_gene: TRBJ2-1
abundance: .
len: 16
d_gene: .
v_gene: TRBV6-1
CDR3nt: TGTGCCAGCAGTGAAGCGTCGGGGGGCATCTACAATGAGCAGTTCTTC
CDR3aa: CASSEASGGIYNEQFF

j_gene: TRBJ2-2
abundance: .
len: 15
d_gene: .
v_gene: TRBV5-6
CDR3nt: TGTGCCAGCAGCTTGTATTCGGGGAACACCGGGGAGCTGTTTTTT
CDR3aa: CASSLYSGNTGELFF

j_gene: TRBJ1-1
abundance: .
len: 10
d_gene: .
v_gene: TRBV29-1
CDR3nt: TGCAGCGTCACGGACACTGAAGCTTTCTTT
CDR3aa: CSVTDTEAFF

j_gene: TRBJ2-4
abundance: once
len: 15
d_gene: TRBD2
v_gene: TRBV9
CDR3nt: TGTGCCAGCAGCCCCCATAGCGGGAGAGAAAACATTCAGTACTTC
CDR3aa: CASSPHSGRENIQYF

j_gene: TRBJ2-7
abundance: .
len: 13
d_gene: TRBD2
v_gene: TRBV9
CDR3nt: TGTGCCAGCAGCGAAGCGGGAGCCTACGAGCAGTACTTC
CDR3aa: CASSEAGAYEQYF

j_gene: TRBJ1-5
abundance: .
len: 13
d_gene: .
v_gene: TRBV6-5
CDR3nt: TGTGCCAGCAAAGATCAGGGCGGACAGCCCCAGCATTTT
CDR3aa: CASKDQGGQPQHF

j_gene: TRBJ1-1
abundance: few
len: 13
d_gene: .
v_gene: TRBV2
CDR3nt: TGTGCCAGCAGTGTGGGGGGTGGGACTGAAGCTTTCTTT
CDR3aa: CASSVGGGTEAFF

j_gene: TRBJ1-1
abundance: .
len: 13
d_gene: .
v_gene: TRBV28
CDR3nt: TGTGCTAGCCAGTTGGACTGGGAGACTGAAGCTTTCTTT
CDR3aa: CASQLDWETEAFF

j_gene: TRBJ1-2
abundance: .
len: 15
d_gene: .
v_gene: TRBV6-5
CDR3nt: TGTGCCAGCTTTACCGGATGGAGCCCTAACTATGGCTACACCTTC
CDR3aa: CASFTGWSPNYGYTF

j_gene: TRBJ2-7
abundance: .
len: 14
d_gene: TRBD1
v_gene: TRBV10-3
CDR3nt: TGTGCCATCAGCGGGACAGGGGGGACCCACGAGCAGTACTTC
CDR3aa: CAISGTGGTHEQYF

j_gene: TRBJ2-7
abundance: .
len: 15
d_gene: .
v_gene: TRBV5-1
CDR3nt: TGCGCCAGCAGCTTGGGCCTGAGTTCTTCCTACGAGCAGTACTTC
CDR3aa: CASSLGLSSSYEQYF

j_gene: TRBJ2-7
abundance: few
len: 13
d_gene: .
v_gene: TRBV6-5
CDR3nt: TGTGCCAGCAGCCGCGAGAGTCGCTACGAGCAGTACTTC
CDR3aa: CASSRESRYEQYF

j_gene: TRBJ2-3
abundance: .
len: 16
d_gene: TRBD1
v_gene: TRBV11-2
CDR3nt: TGTGCCAGCAGCCCCTACCAGGGACAGCCCACAGATACGCAGTATTTT
CDR3aa: CASSPYQGQPTDTQYF

j_gene: TRBJ1-1
abundance: .
len: 14
d_gene: .
v_gene: TRBV28
CDR3nt: TGTGCCAGCAGTTTATGGGACAGATACACTGAAGCTTTCTTT
CDR3aa: CASSLWDRYTEAFF